Ten or more counts support the clone carrying this T cell receptor (beta chain). No antigen is known for it. The data originate from a study of Graves' ophthalmopathy and Graves' hyperthyroidism. The CDR3 has 17 residues. Trimming took 2 bases from V and 0 from J; bases not matched to a gene: 7. Looked up from germline, CDR1 is DFQATT and CDR2 is SNEGSKA (reference sequence). For repertoire sequencing, the TCR beta CDR3 regions were amplified from RNA transcripts. An initial RT-PCR round employing HTBI primers preceded a second-round multiplex PCR. Each CDR3 protein gets one entry after TCRdb re-called the multiplex PCR reads with MiXCR. The sample includes a few hundred thousand distinct CDR3 sequences, about 17% of them seen just once. Findings of the study overall: Blood shared most expanded thyroid clonotypes above 0.001 frequency. Discrimination between ophthalmopathy and stable hyperthyroidism by a 13-signature model showed 85% to 90% sensitivity and about 80% specificity.

The sequenced sample was peripheral blood. This TCR derives from an adult woman with stable Graves' hyperthyroidism. The chain combines TRBV20-1 with TRBJ2-7, with TRBD2 identical over 13 bases. CDR3 residues: CSARTGTSGMDSYEQYF. The CDR3 coding sequence is TGCAGTGCTAGAACCGGGACTAGCGGGATGGACTCCTACGAGCAGTACTTC.